The rows below give T cell receptor beta chains drawn from one sample of a study of blood T cell repertoires in COVID-19. The data were produced by immunoSEQ multiplex PCR, yet TCRdb's version contains in-frame clones alone and is incomplete. The sample has fewer than 350,000 clones, approximately 90% seen once. Sequencing input: peripheral blood. The receptors derive from a woman under 40 with COVID-19, enrolled during active disease. Each CDR3 is given with its conserved first and last residue. The D gene is left open where the match is weak. Size is omitted from some rows. Given values are once, few, many or a class for expanded clones.

TRBJ2-5 | TRBD2 | TRBV7-3 | few | TGTGCCAGCAGCTTACGCGGGGGGGACCTTAAAGAGACCCAGTACTTC | CASSLRGGDLKETQYF
TRBJ2-1 | NA | TRBV10-3 | NA | TGTGCCATCAGGGGCCCAGTCAATGAGCAGTTCTTC | CAIRGPVNEQFF
TRBJ1-6 | NA | TRBV7-2 | NA | TGTGCCAGCAGTCCTGGGGGTGCGGGCGGGACACCCCTCCACTTT | CASSPGGAGGTPLHF
TRBJ2-1 | NA | TRBV6-6 | NA | TGTGCCAGCAGTTACGTCAGGCAGAACAATGAGCAGTTCTTC | CASSYVRQNNEQFF
TRBJ1-3 | NA | TRBV15 | NA | TGTGCCACCAGCAGAGATGCGGGGTCTGGAAACACCATATATTTT | CATSRDAGSGNTIYF
TRBJ1-2 | TRBD1 | TRBV10-3 | NA | TGTGCCATCAGTGGACAGGGCGCCTATGGCTACACCTTC | CAISGQGAYGYTF
TRBJ2-4 | NA | TRBV11-2 | NA | TGTGCCAGCAGCTTAGGCACCCGGGACACCCCCAAAAACATTCAGTACTTC | CASSLGTRDTPKNIQYF
TRBJ1-4 | NA | TRBV30 | once | TGTGCCTGGGAGGGGGCTAATGAAAAACTGTTTTTT | CAWEGANEKLFF
TRBJ2-3 | NA | TRBV18 | NA | TGTGCCAGCTCACCCCGGGAAGTATCTGGTTCAGATACGCAGTATTTT | CASSPREVSGSDTQYF
TRBJ2-3 | TRBD1 | TRBV6-5 | NA | TGTGCCAGCAGTTGGGGACAGGTCACAGATACGCAGTATTTT | CASSWGQVTDTQYF
TRBJ1-1 | NA | TRBV30 | NA | TGTGCCTGGAGGAGAGACAGAAACACTGAAGCTTTCTTT | CAWRRDRNTEAFF
TRBJ2-6 | NA | TRBV28 | once | TGTGCCAGCAGTACTCTTAGCTCTGGGGCCAACGTCCTGACTTTC | CASSTLSSGANVLTF
TRBJ1-5 | TRBD1 | TRBV11-2 | NA | TGTGCCAGCAGCTTAGACCCCAGGGGGGATCAGCCCCAGCATTTT | CASSLDPRGDQPQHF
TRBJ2-6 | NA | TRBV5-1 | NA | TGCGCCAGCAGCTTGGTATGGACTCGCCTCTCTGGGGCCAACGTCCTGACTTTC | CASSLVWTRLSGANVLTF
TRBJ2-7 | TRBD1 | TRBV9 | once | TGTGCCAGCAGCGTAGGGACAGGGACGGGGGAGCAGTACTTC | CASSVGTGTGEQYF
TRBJ2-7 | NA | TRBV19 | once | TGTGCCAGTAGTATGGACCGGGACTCCCCCTACGAGCAGTACTTC | CASSMDRDSPYEQYF
TRBJ2-1 | NA | TRBV6-5 | once | TGTGCCAGCAGTTTATGGGGGCCGGGGAATGAGCAGTTCTTC | CASSLWGPGNEQFF
TRBJ2-7 | NA | TRBV15 | NA | TGTGCCACCAGCAGAGTTTCAGGGTTCGAGCAGTACTTC | CATSRVSGFEQYF
TRBJ2-3 | NA | TRBV5-1 | NA | TGCGCCAGCAGCTTGGTCGGGGCGGGGACAGATACGCAGTATTTT | CASSLVGAGTDTQYF
TRBJ2-4 | TRBD2 | TRBV5-6 | NA | TGTGCCAGCAGCTTACTAGCGGGGGACAAAAACATTCAGTACTTC | CASSLLAGDKNIQYF
TRBJ2-3 | TRBD1 | TRBV5-1 | NA | TGCGCCAGCAGCCTACAGGGGGCGTTGACAGATACGCAGTATTTT | CASSLQGALTDTQYF
TRBJ1-4 | NA | TRBV9 | NA | TGTGCCAGCAGCGTAGCTACGTCAGGAGGAAATGAAAAACTGTTTTTT | CASSVATSGGNEKLFF
TRBJ2-7 | TRBD2 | TRBV28 | NA | TGTGCCAGCAGCGGACTAGCGGGTTACGAGCAGTACTTC | CASSGLAGYEQYF
TRBJ2-7 | NA | TRBV5-4 | NA | TGTGCCAGCAGCTTGGACGGACACCTGATGAGAGAGCAGTACTTC | CASSLDGHLMREQYF
TRBJ2-7 | NA | TRBV28 | NA | TGTGCCAGCAATATAGCGGAACCCTACGAGCAGTACTTC | CASNIAEPYEQYF
TRBJ1-2 | NA | TRBV28 | NA | TGTGCCAGCCGAGTTTCGGCGGGGCGTGGCTACACCTTC | CASRVSAGRGYTF
TRBJ2-3 | TRBD2 | TRBV30 | NA | TGTGCCTGGAGCTCGGGACTAGCTGGCTCAGATACGCAGTATTTT | CAWSSGLAGSDTQYF
TRBJ2-7 | NA | TRBV12-3/TRBV12-4 | NA | TGTGCCAGCAGTCCCTCGGAGTACGAGCAGTACTTC | CASSPSEYEQYF
TRBJ2-7 | NA | TRBV30 | NA | TGTGCCTGGAGTCCCCAGGGGCAGCGGGACCCCTACGAGCAGTACTTC | CAWSPQGQRDPYEQYF
TRBJ1-4 | NA | TRBV2 | NA | TGTGCCAGCTCTTCGGAGGTTGAAAAACTGTTTTTT | CASSSEVEKLFF
TRBJ2-1 | NA | TRBV3-1/TRBV3-2 | NA | TGTGCCAGCAGCCAAAGAGGGTCCTACAATGAGCAGTTCTTC | CASSQRGSYNEQFF
TRBJ2-5 | TRBD1 | TRBV27 | NA | TGTGCCAGCAGTTCGGACAGGGGCCAAGAGACCCAGTACTTC | CASSSDRGQETQYF
TRBJ1-1 | NA | TRBV29-1 | NA | TGCAGCGTTGCCTTAGGAGGGGACACTGAAGCTTTCTTT | CSVALGGDTEAFF
TRBJ2-1 | TRBD2 | TRBV13 | NA | TGTGCCAGCAGCTTAGAACTAGCGGGGGGAGGCCATGAGCAGTTCTTC | CASSLELAGGGHEQFF
TRBJ1-3 | NA | TRBV6-5 | NA | TGTGCCAGCAGTTACAACAGGGAAACTGGAAACACCATATATTTT | CASSYNRETGNTIYF
TRBJ1-2 | TRBD1 | TRBV5-4 | NA | TGTGCCAGCAGCCCGAGGGGGCACTATGGCTACACCTTC | CASSPRGHYGYTF
TRBJ1-6 | TRBD1 | TRBV7-2 | NA | TGTGCCAGCAGCTCGGGACAGACTTATAATTCACCCCTCCACTTT | CASSSGQTYNSPLHF
TRBJ2-2 | NA | TRBV7-9 | NA | TGTGCCAGCAGCCCCTCAGGCACCGGGGAGCTGTTTTTT | CASSPSGTGELFF
TRBJ2-7 | NA | TRBV2 | few | TGTGCCAGCACCACAGCTGCTAGGGGGGAGCAGTACTTC | CASTTAARGEQYF
TRBJ1-2 | NA | TRBV5-1 | NA | TGCGCCAGCAGCTCGGGCCTAGCGGTGACCTATGGCTACACCTTC | CASSSGLAVTYGYTF
TRBJ2-7 | NA | TRBV27 | NA | TGTGCCAGCAGTTTAAGAGGATCCATCTACGAGCAGTACTTC | CASSLRGSIYEQYF
TRBJ2-3 | TRBD2 | TRBV29-1 | NA | TGCAGCGGTGGCGGGAGTTTCACAGATACGCAGTATTTT | CSGGGSFTDTQYF
TRBJ1-1 | NA | TRBV6-5 | NA | TGTGCCAGCAGTTATAGGGGCGAAGCTTTCTTT | CASSYRGEAFF
TRBJ1-2 | NA | TRBV3-1/TRBV3-2 | NA | TGTGCCAGCAGCCGGGAGACCCTCTATGGCTACACCTTC | CASSRETLYGYTF
TRBJ1-4 | NA | TRBV3-1/TRBV3-2 | NA | TGTGCCAGCAGCCAAGCCTTCGGAAAAGGGGGATTTGAAAAACTGTTTTTT | CASSQAFGKGGFEKLFF
TRBJ1-2 | TRBD1 | TRBV5-4 | NA | TGTGCCAGCAGCGAGGACAGGCTTGATGGCTACACCTTC | CASSEDRLDGYTF
TRBJ2-2 | TRBD1 | TRBV10-3 | NA | TGTGCCATCAGTGCGAGGCAGGGGGTAAGCAAGGCGAACACCGGGGAGCTGTTTTTT | CAISARQGVSKANTGELFF
TRBJ1-2 | NA | TRBV19 | NA | TGTGCCAGTAGAACAGGGAGAAACGGCTACACCTTC | CASRTGRNGYTF
TRBJ2-5 | NA | TRBV7-2 | NA | TGTGCCAGCAGCTTAGCGCAGAGGGAGTTGACCCAGTACTTC | CASSLAQRELTQYF
TRBJ1-5 | NA | TRBV18 | once | TGTGCCAGCTCCCGGGGGGAGCTGCCCTATCAGCCCCAGCATTTT | CASSRGELPYQPQHF
TRBJ2-7 | TRBD2 | TRBV2 | many | TGTGCCAGCAGATTCGACCAACTAGCGAACGAGCAGTACTTC | CASRFDQLANEQYF